These T cell receptor beta chains were read from a single sample in a study of vaccination and CD4 T cells after COVID-19. A single record per CDR3 protein comes from TCRdb applying MiXCR to the PCR reads. The profile shows roughly 3,800 distinct CDR3 sequences, roughly 15% of them singletons. These receptors' antigens are unknown. Sequencing was performed on CD4+ T cells from blood, cultured in vitro. Every receptor here comes from a human donor who had recovered from COVID-19. CDR3s include the opening cysteine and the closing phenylalanine or tryptophan. D genes are given only for firm matches. Size is stated for part of the rows, as once, few or many counts, or as a class when the clone is expanded.

d_gene	v_gene	abundance	j_gene	CDR3nt	CDR3aa
-	TRBV9	few	TRBJ2-6	TGTGCCAGCAGCCTAGGCGAGAGCTCTGGGGCCAACGTCCTGACTTTC	CASSLGESSGANVLTF
-	TRBV6-1	medium-sized	TRBJ2-2	TGTGCCAGCAGTGGAGCCGGAGCCGGGGAGCTGTTTTTT	CASSGAGAGELFF
-	TRBV12-3/TRBV12-4	medium-sized	TRBJ2-2	TGTGCCAGCAGCCTCCTCCTAGGGTCCGGGGAGCTGTTTTTT	CASSLLLGSGELFF
TRBD2	TRBV2	large	TRBJ2-1	TGTGCCAGCAGTCCCCTTAGCGGGGGGTCGCTATACAATGAGCAGTTCTTC	CASSPLSGGSLYNEQFF
TRBD2	TRBV11-2	-	TRBJ2-1	TGTGCCAGCAGCGCGCGGGGGGGCCTCTACAATGAGCAGTTCTTC	CASSARGGLYNEQFF
TRBD1	TRBV19	-	TRBJ1-6	TGTGCCAGTAGTATACGGGACAGGAGTTCACCCCTCCACTTT	CASSIRDRSSPLHF
TRBD1	TRBV6-1	large	TRBJ1-1	TGTGCCAGCAGACGGGGGACAGCTGAAGCTTTCTTT	CASRRGTAEAFF
TRBD1	TRBV19	few	TRBJ1-2	TGTGCCACCAAGACAGGGCCCCAATCCACCTATGGCTACACCTTC	CATKTGPQSTYGYTF
-	TRBV12-3/TRBV12-4	few	TRBJ1-1	TGTGCCAGCACGCCCGGGAGTCCCACTGAAGCTTTCTTT	CASTPGSPTEAFF
TRBD1	TRBV19	-	TRBJ1-5	TGTGCCAGTAGTCTACAGGGGGGTCAGCCCCAGCATTTT	CASSLQGGQPQHF
-	TRBV7-3	-	TRBJ2-1	TGTGCCAGCAGACGCAATCCGAGTGATGAGCAGTTCTTC	CASRRNPSDEQFF
TRBD1	TRBV6-2/TRBV6-3	medium-sized	TRBJ1-2	TGTGCCAGCAGTTTAACAGGGGGCAAGGGCTACACCTTC	CASSLTGGKGYTF
-	TRBV2	medium-sized	TRBJ2-1	TGTGCCAGCAGGAGTAGGACCTACAATGAGCAGTTCTTC	CASRSRTYNEQFF
-	TRBV12-5	-	TRBJ1-1	TGTGCTAGTGGTTTGGTAGAACAGTATTCAGAAGCTTTCTTT	CASGLVEQYSEAFF
TRBD1	TRBV14	-	TRBJ2-1	TGTGCCAGCAGCCAAGAGTCAGGGGGCGCAACCTACAATGAGCAGTTCTTC	CASSQESGGATYNEQFF
-	TRBV20-1	-	TRBJ1-2	TGCAGTGCTGGAACTGCAGCGTCAAGCGGCTACACCTTC	CSAGTAASSGYTF
-	TRBV29-1	-	TRBJ2-3	TGCAGCGTTGAAAGACGGGCAGATACGCAGTATTTT	CSVERRADTQYF
TRBD1	TRBV6-1	few	TRBJ2-7	TGTGCCAGCAATGGCAGGGGGACCTACGAGCAGTACTTC	CASNGRGTYEQYF
-	TRBV15	-	TRBJ2-7	TGTGCCACCAGCAGATTAGACCGCAGACCCTACGAGCAGTACTTC	CATSRLDRRPYEQYF
-	TRBV19	-	TRBJ2-5	TGTGCCAGTAGTTCCGGGGGGCCGAGGAAAGAGACCCAGTACTTC	CASSSGGPRKETQYF
TRBD2	TRBV12-3/TRBV12-4	few	TRBJ2-1	TGTGCCAGCATCCGGGGACTAGGAGCCAATGAGCAGTTCTTC	CASIRGLGANEQFF
-	TRBV12-3/TRBV12-4	-	TRBJ1-4	TGTGCCAGCAGTTCCCCGAAACCCCATGGCAGGGGAAAACTGTTTTTT	CASSSPKPHGRGKLFF
TRBD1	TRBV5-1	few	TRBJ2-7	TGCGCCAGCAGGATGACAGGGGGGACCGAGCAGTACTTC	CASRMTGGTEQYF
-	TRBV4-1	-	TRBJ2-5	TGCGCCAGCAGCCATAGCGAGGGGAGAGAGACCCAGTACTTC	CASSHSEGRETQYF
TRBD1	TRBV30	once	TRBJ2-1	TGTGCCTGGAGTCTTCCCGGACAGGGGCCCTACGATGAGCAGTTCTTC	CAWSLPGQGPYDEQFF
TRBD2	TRBV20-1	few	TRBJ2-7	TGCAGTGCCCCCAGCGGGGGGCTTTACGAGCAGTACTTC	CSAPSGGLYEQYF
-	TRBV11-3	few	TRBJ2-3	TGTGCCAGCAGTGTGGGAGATACGCAGTATTTT	CASSVGDTQYF
-	TRBV10-3	medium-sized	TRBJ2-2	TGTGCCATCAGTGATGGGGTTAAATGGGAGCTGTTTTTT	CAISDGVKWELFF
-	TRBV12-3/TRBV12-4	-	TRBJ2-3	TGTGCCAGCAGTCCCCCGAGTGGAGGGTCCACAGATACGCAGTATTTT	CASSPPSGGSTDTQYF
TRBD1	TRBV7-7	few	TRBJ2-3	TGTGCTAGCAGCCGAAGACAGGGAGATACGCAGTATTTT	CASSRRQGDTQYF
-	TRBV7-6	medium-sized	TRBJ2-7	TGTGCCAGCAGCTTAGCGGGCTTCGTGGTAGAGGGGCCAGGTTCGACCTACGAGCAGTACTTC	CASSLAGFVVEGPGSTYEQYF
-	TRBV20-1	-	TRBJ1-1	TGCAGTGCTAAAGGGGGAGTGAACACTGAAGCTTTCTTT	CSAKGGVNTEAFF
-	TRBV20-1	large	TRBJ2-3	TGCAGTGTTCGTCCGGCAAACACAGATACGCAGTATTTT	CSVRPANTDTQYF
-	TRBV30	-	TRBJ2-6	TGTGCCTCCATACGGGACGCCTCCAGCTCTGGGGCCAACGTCCTGACTTTC	CASIRDASSSGANVLTF
-	TRBV20-1	medium-sized	TRBJ2-5	TGCAGTGCTAGTGGGGTCTGGGAGACCCAGTACTTC	CSASGVWETQYF
TRBD2	TRBV7-9	medium-sized	TRBJ2-1	TGTGCCAGCAGCCTAAGCGGGGGGCTAAACAATGAGCAGTTCTTC	CASSLSGGLNNEQFF
-	TRBV6-1	-	TRBJ2-5	TGTGCCAGCCGAAGAGGGGGAGGGGAGACCCAGTACTTC	CASRRGGGETQYF
-	TRBV5-6	-	TRBJ1-1	TGTGCCAGCAGCTTGAGGGGGGGCGGGAACACTGAAGCTTTCTTT	CASSLRGGGNTEAFF
-	TRBV7-9	-	TRBJ2-5	TGTGCCAGCAGCGCAGACAGAGGGACTCAAGAGACCCAGTACTTC	CASSADRGTQETQYF
TRBD1	TRBV14	-	TRBJ2-2	TGTGCCAGCAGCCTCAGGACAGGGCAAGGCACCGGGGAGCTGTTTTTT	CASSLRTGQGTGELFF
TRBD1	TRBV10-3	few	TRBJ1-6	TGTGCCATCAGGGGGACAGGGGACAATTCACCCCTCCACTTT	CAIRGTGDNSPLHF
TRBD1	TRBV6-2/TRBV6-3	-	TRBJ1-1	TGTGCCAGCAGAGGGACAGGGGGAAGCACTGAAGCTTTCTTT	CASRGTGGSTEAFF
-	TRBV5-1	-	TRBJ1-1	TGCGCCAGCAGGAGGACAGAGAACACTGAAGCTTTCTTT	CASRRTENTEAFF
TRBD2	TRBV6-1	medium-sized	TRBJ2-3	TGTGCCAGCAGTAAGACTAGCGGACTCCCCGCAGATACGCAGTATTTT	CASSKTSGLPADTQYF
-	TRBV20-1	-	TRBJ2-5	TGCAGTGCTAGGACGGATCGGGAGACCCAGTACTTC	CSARTDRETQYF
-	TRBV2	-	TRBJ2-7	TGTGCCAGCCTCATTGACCGGGACGCTTACTTC	CASLIDRDAYF
TRBD2	TRBV6-1	-	TRBJ2-1	TGTGCCAGCAGGGCTAGCGGGGGGTTGAATGAGCAGTTCTTC	CASRASGGLNEQFF
TRBD2	TRBV11-2	few	TRBJ2-2	TGTGCCAGCAGCTCCCCCAGCTTGCGGGGGGTGATCACCGGGGAGCTGTTTTTT	CASSSPSLRGVITGELFF
-	TRBV12-3/TRBV12-4	few	TRBJ2-2	TGTGCCAGCAGTCCAGCTCCCCCGGGTTCCGGGGAGCTGTTTTTT	CASSPAPPGSGELFF
-	TRBV5-1	few	TRBJ1-1	TGCGCCAGCAGCTTGACCGGAAACGTAATGAACACTGAAGCTTTCTTT	CASSLTGNVMNTEAFF